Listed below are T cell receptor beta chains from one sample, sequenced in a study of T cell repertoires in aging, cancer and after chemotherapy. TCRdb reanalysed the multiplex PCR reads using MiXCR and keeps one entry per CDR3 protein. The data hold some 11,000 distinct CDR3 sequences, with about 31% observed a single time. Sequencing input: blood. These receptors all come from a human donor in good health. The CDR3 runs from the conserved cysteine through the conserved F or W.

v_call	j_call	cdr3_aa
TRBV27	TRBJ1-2	CASKQEVYGYTF
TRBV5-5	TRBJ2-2	CASSNRAAGELFF
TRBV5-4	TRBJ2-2	CASSRGGANMDTGELFF
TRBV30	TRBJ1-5	CAWSPRGGRDNQPQHF
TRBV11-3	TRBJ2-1	CASSLAPAGVTSSYNEQFF
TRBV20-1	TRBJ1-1	CSAMNTEAFF
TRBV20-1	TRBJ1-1	CSADLTMQGAVTEAFF
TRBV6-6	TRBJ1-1	CASSALVGGGTEAFF
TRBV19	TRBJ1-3	CASSIRVSSGNTIYF
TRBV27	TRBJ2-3	CASSLQVSGSLTDTQYF
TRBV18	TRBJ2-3	CASSPAGRGTDTQYF
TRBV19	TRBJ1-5	CASAGGTGEYQPQHF
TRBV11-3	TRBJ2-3	CASSLEGSHTDTQYF
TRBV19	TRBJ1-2	CASTIGDVGGDYTF
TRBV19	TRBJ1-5	CASSQGSVSNQPQHF
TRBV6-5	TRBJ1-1	CASSYSEMNTEAFF
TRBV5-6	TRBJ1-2	CASSLRDRGSGYTF
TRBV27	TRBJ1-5	CASSQGQGVGNQPQHF
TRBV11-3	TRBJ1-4	CASSFGTASEKLFF
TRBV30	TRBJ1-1	CAWSAGQGNTEAFF
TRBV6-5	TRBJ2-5	CASSEGGFQETQYF
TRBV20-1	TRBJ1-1	CSARDPDLGEAFF
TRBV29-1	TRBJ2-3	CSVERESDTQYF
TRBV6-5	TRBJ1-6	CASSHDSGEIPLHF
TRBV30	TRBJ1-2	CAWSGNWAGGYTF
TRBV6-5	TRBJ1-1	CASRRLTGELNTEAFF
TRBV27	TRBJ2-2	CASSRPGQVASGELFF
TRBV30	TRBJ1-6	CAWSVQIFGLGYSPLHF
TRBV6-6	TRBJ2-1	CASSYSLASGREPYNEQFF
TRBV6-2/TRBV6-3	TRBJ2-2	CASSALLGAPGTGELFF
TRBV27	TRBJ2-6	CASSTMAGPLRGANVLTF
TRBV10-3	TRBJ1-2	CAIRPETGVHGYTF
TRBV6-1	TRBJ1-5	CASNDGSNQPQHF
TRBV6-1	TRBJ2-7	CASSVREGAYEQYF
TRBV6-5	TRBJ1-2	CASSYSGRADYGYTF
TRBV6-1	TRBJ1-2	CASRPAGGGGYGYTF
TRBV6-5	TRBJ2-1	CASSYQGITYNEQFF
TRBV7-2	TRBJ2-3	CASSLGGLDTDTQYF
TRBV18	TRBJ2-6	CASSTKTGDPNDF
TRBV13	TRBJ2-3	CASSPGTRGTDTQYF
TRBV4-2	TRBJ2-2	CASSHNTGELFF
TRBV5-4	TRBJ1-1	CAVLDRMNTEAFF
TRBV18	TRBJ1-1	CASSPAVPNTEAFF
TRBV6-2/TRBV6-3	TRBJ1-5	CASSLTGNQPQHF
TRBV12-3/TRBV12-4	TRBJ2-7	CASSPPETGRSYEQYF
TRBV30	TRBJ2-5	CAWSVGVGLAGNLQETQYF
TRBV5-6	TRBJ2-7	CASSLGGTYEQYF
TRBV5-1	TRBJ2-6	CASSLTGQGGANVLTF
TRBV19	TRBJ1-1	CASSPGREAFF
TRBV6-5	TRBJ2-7	CASRTATSSYEQYF
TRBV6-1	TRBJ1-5	CASKWYSSNQPQHF
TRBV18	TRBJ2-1	CASSPPRDPYNEQFF
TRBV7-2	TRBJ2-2	CASSLRDRYTGELFF
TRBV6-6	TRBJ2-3	CASSALAGDTDTQYF
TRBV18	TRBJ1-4	CASSLRDSSNEKLFF
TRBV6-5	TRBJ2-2	CASSYSLGVGNTGELFF
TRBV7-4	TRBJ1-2	CASSPGQVGYTF